Listed below are T cell receptor beta chains from one sample, sequenced in a study of cytomegalovirus exposure and HLA in healthy donors. Some clones are missing from TCRdb's copy, which holds only in-frame ones; the method was immunoSEQ multiplex PCR. The top ten hold around 3.2% of the sample, which has about 140,000 clones, 76% seen once. What was sequenced was PBMCs. The receptors here all came from a man aged 35 to 55 in good health and CMV-seronegative. The CDR3 runs from the conserved cysteine through the conserved F or W. The D gene is left open where the match is weak. Clone size is stated in some rows and not others, as once, few, many or a class when expanded.

j_gene,abundance,v_gene,d_gene,CDR3nt,CDR3aa
TRBJ2-5,-,TRBV4-2,TRBD2,TGTGCCAGCAGCCTAGCGGGGGGAGAGACCCAGTACTTC,CASSLAGGETQYF
TRBJ1-4,-,TRBV9,-,TGTGCCAGCAGCGACGCCAGGGGCGGTGAAAAATTGTTTTTT,CASSDARGGEKLFF
TRBJ2-2,-,TRBV7-6,-,TGTGCCAGCAGCCCGACACATAACACCGGGGAGCTGTTTTTT,CASSPTHNTGELFF
TRBJ2-7,-,TRBV19,-,TGTGCCAGTAGCGCACAACCGGGACACGGAATGACTTGGTACTTC,CASSAQPGHGMTWYF
TRBJ2-1,-,TRBV4-3,TRBD2,TGCGCCAGCAGTCTCTTCGGGCCGTCCCAAATAGCGGGGGGGCCCTACAATGAGCAGTTCTTC,CASSLFGPSQIAGGPYNEQFF
TRBJ1-2,few,TRBV27,-,TGTGCCAGCAGTCTTAAGTTCCGGGAGGGCTACACCTTC,CASSLKFREGYTF
TRBJ1-2,-,TRBV10-3,TRBD1,TGTGCCATCAGTCAGGACAGGGGTGGCTATGGCTACACCTTC,CAISQDRGGYGYTF
TRBJ1-5,-,TRBV10-1,-,TGCGCCAGCAGTACTGAACAGGGAGGGCCCGTTTATAGCAATCAGCCCCAGCATTTT,CASSTEQGGPVYSNQPQHF
TRBJ2-5,-,TRBV5-4,-,TGTGCCAGCAGCACTCGACATACCGGGACAAAGGTTGGCAAAGAGACCCAGTACTTC,CASSTRHTGTKVGKETQYF
TRBJ2-7,-,TRBV30,TRBD2,TGTGCCTGGAGTGGGCTAGCGGGGGGGTACGAGCAGTACTTC,CAWSGLAGGYEQYF
TRBJ2-1,-,TRBV6-6,TRBD2,TGTGCCAGCACCCCCGGGGGGCTAGCGGGATACAATGAGCAGTTCTTC,CASTPGGLAGYNEQFF
TRBJ1-2,-,TRBV29-1,TRBD1,TGCAGCGTTTATACCGGGACAGGGATTTCCTATGGCTACACCTTC,CSVYTGTGISYGYTF
TRBJ2-3,-,TRBV2,TRBD2,TGTGCCAGCAAACCGACTAGCGGGGGGCCAGATACGCAGTATTTT,CASKPTSGGPDTQYF
TRBJ2-5,few,TRBV7-7,TRBD1,TGTGCCAGCAGCGCTGGGACAGGCAAACAAGAGACCCAGTACTTC,CASSAGTGKQETQYF
TRBJ2-1,-,TRBV2,TRBD1,TGTGCCAGCAGCCAGGACAGGGGATCCTACAATGAGCAGTTCTTC,CASSQDRGSYNEQFF
TRBJ1-1,-,TRBV4-1,TRBD1,TGCGCCAGCAGCCACTGGACAGGGATTAACACTGAAGCTTTCTTT,CASSHWTGINTEAFF
TRBJ2-5,-,TRBV7-9,-,TGTGCCAGCAGCTTAGGGTCAGGCCTACGGTTCGAGACCCAGTACTTC,CASSLGSGLRFETQYF
TRBJ1-1,-,TRBV19,TRBD1,TGTGCCAGTAGCCCTTTGACAGGGGGCGAGACTGAAGCTTTCTTT,CASSPLTGGETEAFF
TRBJ2-7,-,TRBV5-1,TRBD2,TGCGCCAGCAGCTTCTCGACTAGCGAGGTCTCCTACGAGCAGTACTTC,CASSFSTSEVSYEQYF
TRBJ1-2,-,TRBV9,TRBD1,TGTGCCAGCTCTCTCAGGGACAGGTCTAACTATGGCTACACCTTC,CASSLRDRSNYGYTF
TRBJ2-3,few,TRBV6-4,TRBD2,TGTGCCAGCAGTGAAACACTAGCGGGGGTTGCTACGCAGTATTTT,CASSETLAGVATQYF
TRBJ2-1,-,TRBV19,TRBD1,TGTGCCAGTAGTACATCCGGGACAGGGTATAATGAGCAGTTCTTC,CASSTSGTGYNEQFF
TRBJ1-4,-,TRBV11-2,TRBD1,TGTGCCAGCAGCAAGTCCGGGACAGGGTTTGAAAAACTGTTTTTT,CASSKSGTGFEKLFF
TRBJ2-1,-,TRBV10-3,-,TGTGCCGCACGGACAGACCTGAGCTCCTACAATGAGCAGTTCTTC,CAARTDLSSYNEQFF
TRBJ1-1,-,TRBV30,TRBD1,TGTGCCTGGAGAACCGGGACAGGGGTGACTGAAGCTTTCTTT,CAWRTGTGVTEAFF
TRBJ1-4,-,TRBV5-1,-,TGCGCCAGCAGCTCCGGACAGTTCTATAATGAAAAACTGTTTTTT,CASSSGQFYNEKLFF
TRBJ1-3,once,TRBV6-5,-,TGTGCCAGCAGTTACCGGGGACGGGGGGCGACTGACACCATATATTTT,CASSYRGRGATDTIYF
TRBJ2-6,-,TRBV6-5,-,TGTGCCAGCAGTTACTCTAGGGGCTCTGGGGCCAACGTCCTGACTTTC,CASSYSRGSGANVLTF
TRBJ1-1,few,TRBV6-6,TRBD1,TGTGCCAGCAGTTACTCGGGACAGTTAAACACTGAAGCTTTCTTT,CASSYSGQLNTEAFF
TRBJ2-7,-,TRBV29-1,TRBD1,TGCAGCGTTGGGGCTCGGCAGGGGGCGTTCTACGAGCAGTACTTC,CSVGARQGAFYEQYF
TRBJ1-5,-,TRBV4-1,-,TGCGCCAGCAGCCAAGTCGGGGGGCAGCCCCAGCATTTT,CASSQVGGQPQHF
TRBJ1-1,-,TRBV7-2,-,TGTGCCAGCAGCTCAGACGCGGGGGGCAAGACTGAAGCTTTCTTT,CASSSDAGGKTEAFF
TRBJ2-1,few,TRBV7-3,TRBD2,TGTGCCAGCAGCTTAACTAGCGGGGGCCTTGCCCAGCAGTTCTTC,CASSLTSGGLAQQFF
TRBJ1-1,few,TRBV7-8,TRBD1,TGTGCCAGCAGTCAGGGGGTCGGCACTGAAGCTTTCTTT,CASSQGVGTEAFF
TRBJ2-7,-,TRBV10-1,TRBD2,TGCGCCAGCGAGGGGCGGGGGTTGACGAACTACGAGCAGTACTTC,CASEGRGLTNYEQYF
TRBJ2-7,-,TRBV30,TRBD1,TGTGCCTGGGCCAGGGGGTGGGATGGCGAGCAGTACTTC,CAWARGWDGEQYF
TRBJ1-2,-,TRBV7-2,-,TGTGCCAGCAGCTTAGCGGGCAATAACTATGGCTACACCTTC,CASSLAGNNYGYTF
TRBJ2-1,-,TRBV18,-,TGTGCCAGCTCACCACCGGGCGGGGTCAGCTCCTACAATGAGCAGTTCTTC,CASSPPGGVSSYNEQFF
TRBJ2-7,-,TRBV30,TRBD1,TGTGCCTGGAGTGTAAGGGACAGGGTGCACGAGCAGTACTTC,CAWSVRDRVHEQYF
TRBJ1-4,-,TRBV29-1,TRBD1,TGCAGCGTTGAACGGGTCAGGGGGAATGAAAAACTGTTTTTT,CSVERVRGNEKLFF
TRBJ1-1,-,TRBV6-7,-,TGTGCCAGCAGTTACTTTCTGGGGGCGGAGAACACTGAAGCTTTCTTT,CASSYFLGAENTEAFF
TRBJ2-1,-,TRBV9,-,TGTGCCAGCAGCGTAGCCGGCAGCGGTTCCCACAATGAGCAGTTCTTC,CASSVAGSGSHNEQFF
TRBJ1-6,-,TRBV5-4,-,TGTGCCAGCAGCTCAGCCGCCAGGGGTAATTCACCCCTCCACTTT,CASSSAARGNSPLHF
TRBJ2-2,-,TRBV30,TRBD2,TGTGCCTGGAGTCCCGGGAGGACCTCGAACACCGGGGAGCTGTTTTTT,CAWSPGRTSNTGELFF
TRBJ1-4,-,TRBV5-1,TRBD1,TGCGCCAGCAGCCCGGGACAGGGCCCGACTAATGAAAAACTGTTTTTT,CASSPGQGPTNEKLFF
TRBJ2-5,-,TRBV15,-,TGTGCCACCAGCCGCCCGGGGACACCAGAGACCCAGTACTTC,CATSRPGTPETQYF
TRBJ2-5,-,TRBV4-1,-,TGCGCCAGCAGCTCCCCTCGGGTGGGAGCACAAGAGACCCAGTACTTC,CASSSPRVGAQETQYF
TRBJ2-3,medium-sized,TRBV6-4,TRBD2,TGTGCCAGCAGTGCCGTGGCGGGAGGGCCCGAAGGTGGCACAGATACGCAGTATTTT,CASSAVAGGPEGGTDTQYF
TRBJ2-2,-,TRBV5-4,TRBD1,TGTGCCAGCAGCTCCGAGACAGGGGGGAACACCGGGGAGCTGTTTTTT,CASSSETGGNTGELFF
TRBJ2-5,-,TRBV7-8,TRBD2,TGTGCCAGCAGCCGGACTAGCGGGGGGGACTGGGGGGAGACCCAGTACTTC,CASSRTSGGDWGETQYF